These 23 T cell receptor beta chains were all obtained from the same sample, sequenced in a study of blood T cells in healthy people across ages. For the second PCR, which ran for roughly 6 to 12 cycles, a sample-barcoded 5' primer and a J-beta primer mix were used. TCRdb passed the 5' RACE reads through MiXCR, listing each CDR3 protein once. Here the sample spans about 770,000 distinct CDR3 sequences, under 45% being singletons. Sequencing used blood. Receptors originate from a man in his 60s in good health.

In its sample, this clonotype was seen once. The chain is built from TRBV7-2 and TRBJ2-4; 8 positions agree with TRBD2. The J call may be wrong; the DNA end is better matched by TRBJ2-7. The CDR3 consists of 16 residues. The germline V gene encodes CDR1 SGHTA and CDR2 FQGNSA. CDR3 nucleotides: TGTGCCAGCAGCTTAGGCACGGGAGGGACCACTGGCGAGCAGTACTTC. The encoded protein is CASSLGTGGTTGEQYF.

This clonotype was counted at least ten times. The chain recombines TRBV7-9 with TRBJ2-7, with 8 bases identical to TRBD2. The V and J ends lost 0 bases and 4 bases, in that order; junction bases with no gene match: 2. From germline, CDR1 is SEHNR and CDR2 FQNEAQ (reference sequence). CDR3 length: 14 residues. In DNA, the CDR3 is TGTGCCAGCAGCTTAGCCAGCGGGGGATACGAGCAGTACTTC. As protein: CASSLASGGYEQYF.

This clonotype was found a few times. The chain uses TRBV20-1 and TRBJ2-7; possible D gene TRBD2, 5 bases. With 2 bases removed from V and 5 bases from J, the gap between germline ends came to 7 bases. In germline, CDR1 is DFQATT, CDR2 SNEGSKA (reference sequence). There are 11 residues in the CDR3. The CDR3 reads CSARIGDEQYF. The CDR3 bases are TGCAGTGCTAGAATCGGGGACGAGCAGTACTTC.

This clonotype was picked up a small number of times. The rearrangement uses TRBV12-3 or TRBV12-4 and TRBJ1-6; D call uncertain. V lost 3 bases and J lost 5, with 11 bases in between. This CDR3 has 15 residues. CDR3 protein: CASSFARTHNSPLHF. In DNA, the CDR3 is TGTGCCAGCAGTTTCGCTCGGACCCATAATTCACCCCTCCACTTT.

This clonotype was detected a few times. V usage is TRBV28 and J usage is TRBJ2-5, with 11 bases identical to TRBD1. The CDR3 is made up of 12 amino acids. V was pared by 9 bases and J by 4 bases, with 1 base of the junction left unmatched. Germline values: CDR1 MDHEN, CDR2 SYDVKM. The CDR3 here is CASGTGGETQYF. CDR3 bases: TGTGCCAGTGGGACAGGGGGAGAGACCCAGTACTTC.

This clonotype has at least ten counts. The rearrangement joins TRBV9 to TRBJ2-7; 7 bases map to TRBD1. The CDR3 contains 14 residues. Looked up from germline, CDR1 is SGDLS and CDR2 is YYNGEE. The V gene end was trimmed by 1 base and the J gene end by 2 bases; junction bases not matched to a gene: 3. CDR3 sequence: CASSVTGTAYEQYF. The CDR3 bases are TGTGCCAGCAGCGTAACCGGGACAGCCTACGAGCAGTACTTC.

This rearrangement joins TRBV20-1 to TRBJ1-5; D is perhaps TRBD1 (6 bases). The CDR3 length is 13 residues. V lost 3 bases to trimming and J lost 7 bases, with 13 bases between them. Looked up from germline, CDR1 is DFQATT and CDR2 is SNEGSKA (reference sequence). In DNA form, the CDR3 reads TGCAGTGCTAGCAAAGGGGGAGACCAGCCCCAGCATTTT. Protein product: CSASKGGDQPQHF.

This chain's CDR3 is CATTNRSAQAHEQFF. The CDR3 bases are TGTGCCACCACTAACCGGAGCGCGCAGGCTCATGAGCAGTTCTTC. The rearrangement uses TRBV15 and TRBJ2-1, with D unclear. The V gene lost 7 bases and the J gene lost 8 bases, with 21 bases spanning the gap. CDR1 and CDR2 from the germline V gene are LNHNV and YYDKDF (reference sequence). CDR3 length: 15 amino acids.

Notes on this clonotype: A much larger clone lies a single base off, so this may be a read error. The rearrangement links TRBV4-1 to TRBJ2-7; unclear D gene. Germline loops: CDR1 MGHRA, CDR2 YSYEKL. The CDR3 covers 13 residues. The CDR3 bases are TGCGCCAGCGGCCAAGACCCCGGCTACGAGCAGTACTTC. Translating it yields CASGQDPGYEQYF.

As concerns this clonotype: A much larger clone lies one base from this, so it may be a read error. The V and J genes are TRBV6-5 and TRBJ2-1; 10 bases match TRBD2. From germline, CDR1 is MNHEY and CDR2 SVGAGI. V shed 2 bases, J shed 10 bases, and the junction held 8 bases outside the gene matches. The CDR3 length is 15 residues. For the CDR3, the DNA is TGTGCCAGCAGTTACGAGGCTAGCGGGGGCTACGAGCAGTTCTTC. The encoded protein is CASSYEASGGYEQFF.

This clonotype has more than one count but fewer than ten. The J gene is TRBJ1-2, the V gene TRBV12-3 or TRBV12-4; D not certain. V dropped 3 bases and J dropped 5 bases, with 10 bases sitting between them. The CDR3 covers 13 residues. The CDR3 loop reads CASSFRRLYGYTF. CDR3 DNA: TGTGCCAGCAGTTTTAGGCGGTTATATGGCTACACCTTC.

This clonotype was seen only a few times. This may come from a read error, since a much larger clone is one base off. The V call is TRBV10-3, the J call TRBJ2-5; D is ambiguous. The CDR3 runs 11 residues. Germline V gives CDR1 ENHRY, CDR2 SYGVKD. The ends were cut back, 10 bases at V and 5 bases at J, with 11 bases in the middle. CDR3 DNA sequence: TGTGCCAGCAAGGAAAGTGAGACCCAGTACTTC. Its protein product is CASKESETQYF.

This chain connects TRBV10-3 to TRBJ1-5, with D uncertain. Germline CDR1 and CDR2: ENHRY and SYGVKD. V was pared by 0 bases and J by 6 bases, with 15 bases between. CDR3 size: 16 residues. CDR3 in DNA: TGTGCCATCAGTGAGTCGCTGGGAAGTAGTGGTCAGCCCCAGCATTTT. This gives the protein CAISESLGSSGQPQHF.

CDR3 residues: CSVKAETRNTEAFF. The DNA for the CDR3 is TGCAGTGTGAAGGCAGAGACCAGAAACACTGAAGCTTTCTTT. This chain uses TRBV20-1 with TRBJ1-1, with D uncertain. The V gene lost 7 bases and the J gene lost 2 bases, with 17 bases spanning the gap. Germline V lookup: CDR1 DFQATT, CDR2 SNEGSKA (reference sequence). The CDR3 extends over 14 amino acids.

The chain uses TRBV20-1 and TRBJ1-6, with D hard to call. This CDR3 has 14 residues. Between the trimmed V and J ends, which lost 1 base and 7 bases, there was a span of 11 bases. Germline CDR1 reads DFQATT; CDR2 reads SNEGSKA (reference sequence). The CDR3 reads CSARGQTDNSPLHF. CDR3 DNA: TGCAGTGCTAGAGGCCAGACCGACAATTCACCCCTCCACTTT.

J is TRBJ1-1 and V is TRBV6-2 or TRBV6-3; D not certain. Germline CDR1 MNHEY, CDR2 SVGEGT. The V end lost 5 bases, the J end lost 6 bases, and 19 bases lay between the germline ends. The CDR3 has 15 amino acids. CDR3 protein: CASSPPGSWRAEAFF. The CDR3 bases are TGTGCCAGCAGTCCCCCCGGGTCCTGGCGGGCTGAAGCTTTCTTT.

The rearrangement links TRBV29-1 to TRBJ2-2; D is perhaps TRBD1 or TRBD2 (5 bases each). This CDR3 has 13 amino acids. CDR1 and CDR2 from the germline V gene are SQVTM and ANQGSEA. Trimming stripped 8 bases from V and 5 bases from J, with 15 bases between. DNA for the CDR3: TGCAGCTTCCGGGACGGAGGAACCGGGGAGCTGTTTTTT. As protein: CSFRDGGTGELFF.

This clonotype was seen more than once but under ten times. The chain has TRBV6-5 and TRBJ2-7, with TRBD1 identical over 8 bases. Looked up from germline, CDR1 is MNHEY and CDR2 is SVGAGI. V lost 6 bases to trimming and J lost 0 bases; unmatched junction nucleotides: 7. The length of the CDR3 is 15 residues. CDR3 DNA sequence: TGTGCCAGCAGGCGGGGACAGGCCCACTCCTACGAGCAGTACTTC. Protein: CASRRGQAHSYEQYF.

This chain connects TRBV12-3 or TRBV12-4 to TRBJ1-2; D not certain. V gave up 5 bases and J gave up 3 bases, with 10 bases separating them. The CDR3 spans 13 residues. The CDR3 region has the DNA TGTGCCAGCAGTGTCAGGTCCCACTATGGCTACACCTTC. Amino acid sequence: CASSVRSHYGYTF.

This clonotype was seen just once. The chain links TRBV6-2 or TRBV6-3 to TRBJ1-1, with D uncertain. The CDR3 is 11 residues long. Trimming cost V 6 bases and J 7 bases, with 9 bases left between them. Germline values: CDR1 MNHEY, CDR2 SVGEGT. The CDR3 bases are TGTGCCAGCAGGAACGGCCATGAAGCTTTCTTT. Encoded protein: CASRNGHEAFF.

This clonotype was recorded a few times. The rearrangement joins TRBV20-1 to TRBJ1-5; 8 positions match TRBD1. Trimming removed 6 bases from V and 5 bases from J; junction bases left unmatched: 6. Germline V gene lookup returns CDR1 DFQATT and CDR2 SNEGSKA (reference sequence). This CDR3 spans 13 amino acids. CDR3 in amino acids: CSALTGGDQPQHF. CDR3 DNA sequence: TGCAGTGCCCTTACAGGGGGTGATCAGCCCCAGCATTTT.

This clonotype has only a few counts. The chain combines TRBV6-5 with TRBJ2-5; no reliable D call. The CDR3 covers 15 residues. CDR1 is MNHEY and CDR2 is SVGAGI in the germline V gene. Trimming pared 2 bases from V and 1 base from J, leaving 11 bases between. The chain's CDR3 is CASSYEPTTQETQYF. The DNA of the CDR3 is TGTGCCAGCAGTTACGAGCCGACAACCCAAGAGACCCAGTACTTC.

In this sample, this clonotype turned up a few times. CDR3 sequence reads: CASSSLHRDRAYGYTF. The CDR3, as DNA: TGTGCCAGCAGCTCCCTCCACCGGGACAGGGCCTATGGCTACACCTTC. V usage is TRBV7-2 and J usage is TRBJ1-2, with TRBD1 identical over 9 bases. Losses at the gene ends were 4 bases for V and 4 bases for J; bases not matched to a gene: 10. CDR3 length: 16 residues. CDR1 is SGHTA, CDR2 FQGNSA, per germline. Combining the CDR3 with reference TRBV7-2 and TRBJ1-2 gives the whole variable domain GAGVSQSPSNKVTEKGKDVELRCDPISGHTALYWYRQSLGQGLEFLIYFQGNSAPDKSGLPSDRFSAERTGGSVSTLTIQRTQQEDSAVYLCASSSLHRDRAYGYTFGSGTRLTVV.